The clone carrying this T cell receptor (beta chain) was seen a handful of times. Its specificity is not known. The CDR3 contains 18 residues. Trimming took 3 bases from V and 0 from J; bases not matched to a gene: 9. The germline V gene encodes CDR1 SGHRS and CDR2 YFSETQ. The source of the sample is a study of T cells after posttransplantation cyclophosphamide. A marrow graft followed busulfan-fludarabine conditioning, with cyclophosphamide on days +3 and +4. This table comes from immunoSEQ multiplex PCR, and its TCRdb copy is limited to in-frame clones, with some not included. The sample includes about 5,400 clones, none of them occurring once. The study's findings and limits: Tissue-infiltrating T cells from skin or gut overlapped little with blood T cells.

The clonotype comes from a male patient between 55 and 70 years old who received an allogeneic stem cell transplant from a related donor, was CMV-positive, and had acute GVHD only. Some of the T cells might come from the graft donor. The chain employs TRBV5-1 and TRBJ1-6; the match to TRBD1 covers 7 bases. The material was PBMCs, obtained 350 to 400 days after allogeneic stem cell transplant with posttransplant cyclophosphamide. The CDR3 nucleotides read TGCGCCAGCAGCTCCCAGGGACAGCGGAGCTCCTATAATTCACCCCTCCACTTT. Protein: CASSSQGQRSSYNSPLHF.